This T cell receptor beta chain was sequenced for a study of CD8 T cells in Susac syndrome. Study-level findings and limits: The study's TCR sequencing and HLA analysis covered a relatively small number of individuals, and the study acknowledged this.

Germline V gene lookup returns CDR1 MNHEY and CDR2 SMNVEV (reference sequence). The CDR3 runs to 14 residues. Trimming removed 4 bases from V and 5 bases from J, with 11 bases in between. Random-hexamer reverse transcription was applied to roughly 0.5 to 1 ug RNA. TCRdb independently ran MiXCR on the immunoSEQ multiplex PCR reads; one entry per CDR3 protein. The sample records tens of thousands of distinct CDR3 sequences, 94% being singletons. TCR beta sequences were obtained from blood CD8+ and CD4+ T cells. Of note for this clonotype: Its target is unknown.

The sequence was obtained from a human donor in good health. V usage is TRBV27 and J usage is TRBJ2-2; D gene ambiguous. The specimen sequenced was CD8+ T cells from PBMCs. CDR3 coding DNA: TGTGCCAGCAGTTCCGCCCCACGGACCGGGGAGCTGTTTTTT. It translates to CASSSAPRTGELFF.